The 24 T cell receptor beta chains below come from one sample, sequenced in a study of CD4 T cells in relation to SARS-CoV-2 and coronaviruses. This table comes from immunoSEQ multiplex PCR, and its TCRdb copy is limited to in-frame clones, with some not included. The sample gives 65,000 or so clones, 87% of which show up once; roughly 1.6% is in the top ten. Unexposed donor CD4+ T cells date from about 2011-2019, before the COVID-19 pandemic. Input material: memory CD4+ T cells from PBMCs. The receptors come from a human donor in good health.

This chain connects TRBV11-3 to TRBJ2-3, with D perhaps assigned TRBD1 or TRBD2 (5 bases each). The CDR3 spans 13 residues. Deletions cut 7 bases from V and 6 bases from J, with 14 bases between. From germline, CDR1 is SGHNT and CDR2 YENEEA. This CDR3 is CASTASEGDTQYF. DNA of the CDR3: TGTGCCAGCACCGCGAGCGAGGGGGATACGCAGTATTTT.

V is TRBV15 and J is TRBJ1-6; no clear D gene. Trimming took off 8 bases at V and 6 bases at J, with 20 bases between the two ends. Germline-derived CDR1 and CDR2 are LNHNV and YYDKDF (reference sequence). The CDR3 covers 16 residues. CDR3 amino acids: CATPDGRFLGNSPLHF. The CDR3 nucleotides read TGTGCCACCCCAGATGGAAGGTTCCTAGGTAATTCACCCCTCCACTTT.

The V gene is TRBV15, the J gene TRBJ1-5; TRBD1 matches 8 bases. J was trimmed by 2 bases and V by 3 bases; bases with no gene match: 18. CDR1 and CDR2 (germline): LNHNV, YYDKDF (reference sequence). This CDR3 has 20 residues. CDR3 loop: CATSRQPSRGRGPRNQPQHF. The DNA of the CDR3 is TGTGCCACCAGCAGGCAACCTAGTAGAGGCAGGGGGCCTCGCAATCAGCCCCAGCATTTT.

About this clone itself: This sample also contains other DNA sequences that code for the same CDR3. This CDR3 reads CASSQGGLQETQYF. Written as DNA, the CDR3 is TGTGCCAGCAGCCAAGGCGGGCTGCAAGAGACCCAGTACTTC. The chain couples TRBV3-1 (or the pseudogene TRBV3-2) to TRBJ2-5; perhaps TRBD2 as D (5 bases). The ends were cut back, 1 base at V and 2 bases at J, with 8 bases in the middle. There are 14 residues in the CDR3. The germline CDR1 and CDR2 sequences are LGHDT and YNNKEL (reference sequence).

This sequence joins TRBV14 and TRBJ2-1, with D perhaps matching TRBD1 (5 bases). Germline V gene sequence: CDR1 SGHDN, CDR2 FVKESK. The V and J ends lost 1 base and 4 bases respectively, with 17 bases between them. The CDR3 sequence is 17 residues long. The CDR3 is CASSQVLPGQLYNEQFF. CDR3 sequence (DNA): TGTGCCAGCAGCCAAGTCCTCCCAGGGCAGTTGTACAATGAGCAGTTCTTC. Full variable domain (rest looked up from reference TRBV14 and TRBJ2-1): EAGVTQFPSHSVIEKGQTVTLRCDPISGHDNLYWYRRVMGKEIKFLLHFVKESKQDESGMPNNRFLAERTGGTYSTLKVQPAELEDSGVYFCASSQVLPGQLYNEQFFGPGTRLTVL.

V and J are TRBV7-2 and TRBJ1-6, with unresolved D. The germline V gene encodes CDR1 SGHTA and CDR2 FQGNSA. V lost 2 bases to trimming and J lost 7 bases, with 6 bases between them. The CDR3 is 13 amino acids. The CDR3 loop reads CASSLRLNSPLHF. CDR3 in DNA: TGTGCCAGCAGCTTAAGGTTGAATTCACCCCTCCACTTT. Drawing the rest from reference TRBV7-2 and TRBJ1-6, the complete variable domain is GAGVSQSPSNKVTEKGKDVELRCDPISGHTALYWYRQSLGQGLEFLIYFQGNSAPDKSGLPSDRFSAERTGGSVSTLTIQRTQQEDSAVYLCASSLRLNSPLHFGNGTRLTVT.

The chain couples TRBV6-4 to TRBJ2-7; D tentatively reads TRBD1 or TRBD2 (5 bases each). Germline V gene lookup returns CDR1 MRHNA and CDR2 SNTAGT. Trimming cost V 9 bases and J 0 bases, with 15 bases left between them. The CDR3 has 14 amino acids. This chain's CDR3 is CARTRDVSSYEQYF. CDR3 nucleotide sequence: TGTGCCAGGACCCGGGACGTGAGCTCCTACGAGCAGTACTTC.

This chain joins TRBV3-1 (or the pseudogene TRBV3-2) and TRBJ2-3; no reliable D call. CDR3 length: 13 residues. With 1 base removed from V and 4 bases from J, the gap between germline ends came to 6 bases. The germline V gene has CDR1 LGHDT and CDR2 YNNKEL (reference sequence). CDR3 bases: TGTGCCAGCAGCCAAGTCAGACCAGATACGCAGTATTTT. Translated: CASSQVRPDTQYF.

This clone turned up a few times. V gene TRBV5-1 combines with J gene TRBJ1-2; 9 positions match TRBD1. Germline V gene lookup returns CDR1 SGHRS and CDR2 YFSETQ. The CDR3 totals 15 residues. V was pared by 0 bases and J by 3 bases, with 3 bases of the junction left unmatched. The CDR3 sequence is CASSLGTGAHYGYTF. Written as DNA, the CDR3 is TGCGCCAGCAGCTTGGGGACAGGGGCCCACTATGGCTACACCTTC.

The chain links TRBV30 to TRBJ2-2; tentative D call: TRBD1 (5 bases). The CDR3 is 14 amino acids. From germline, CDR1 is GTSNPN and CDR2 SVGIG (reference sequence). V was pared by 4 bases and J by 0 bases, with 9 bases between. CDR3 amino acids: CAWMGPSNTGELFF. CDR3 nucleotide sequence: TGTGCCTGGATGGGGCCGTCGAACACCGGGGAGCTGTTTTTT. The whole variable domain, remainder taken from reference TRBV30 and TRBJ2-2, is SQTIHQWPATLVQPVGSPLSLECTVEGTSNPNLYWYRQAAGRGLQLLFYSVGIGQISSEVPQNLSASRPQDRQFILSSKKLLLSDSGFYLCAWMGPSNTGELFFGEGSRLTVL.

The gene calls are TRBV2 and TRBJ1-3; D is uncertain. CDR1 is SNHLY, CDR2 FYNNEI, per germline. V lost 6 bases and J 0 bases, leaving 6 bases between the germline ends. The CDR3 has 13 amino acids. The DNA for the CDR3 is TGTGCCAGCAGAGTGAGCTCTGGAAACACCATATATTTT. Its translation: CASRVSSGNTIYF.

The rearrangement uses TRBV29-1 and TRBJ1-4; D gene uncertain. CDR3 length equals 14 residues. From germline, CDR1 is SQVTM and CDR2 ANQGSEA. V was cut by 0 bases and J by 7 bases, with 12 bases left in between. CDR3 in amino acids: CSVEEADTREKLFF. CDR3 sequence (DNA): TGCAGCGTTGAAGAGGCAGATACACGTGAAAAACTGTTTTTT.

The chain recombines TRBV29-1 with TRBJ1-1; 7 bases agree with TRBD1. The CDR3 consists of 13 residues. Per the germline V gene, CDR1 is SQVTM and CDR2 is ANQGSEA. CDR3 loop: CRIQGLGNTEAFF. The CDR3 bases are TGCAGGATACAGGGGTTAGGGAACACTGAAGCTTTCTTT. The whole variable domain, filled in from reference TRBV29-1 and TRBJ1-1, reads SAVISQKPSRDICQRGTSLTIQCQVDSQVTMMFWYRQQPGQSLTLIATANQGSEATYESGFVIDKFPISRPNLTFSTLTVSNMSPEDSSIYLCRIQGLGNTEAFFGQGTRLTVV.

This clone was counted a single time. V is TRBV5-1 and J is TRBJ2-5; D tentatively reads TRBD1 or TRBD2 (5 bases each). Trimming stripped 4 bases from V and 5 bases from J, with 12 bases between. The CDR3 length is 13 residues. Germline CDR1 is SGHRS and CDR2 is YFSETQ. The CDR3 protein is CASSEGTRETQYF. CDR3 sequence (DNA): TGCGCCAGCAGCGAGGGGACGCGGGAGACCCAGTACTTC. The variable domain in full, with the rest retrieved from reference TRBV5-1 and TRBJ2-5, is KAGVTQTPRYLIKTRGQQVTLSCSPISGHRSVSWYQQTPGQGLQFLFEYFSETQRNKGNFPGRFSGRQFSNSRSEMNVSTLELGDSALYLCASSEGTRETQYFGPGTRLLVL.

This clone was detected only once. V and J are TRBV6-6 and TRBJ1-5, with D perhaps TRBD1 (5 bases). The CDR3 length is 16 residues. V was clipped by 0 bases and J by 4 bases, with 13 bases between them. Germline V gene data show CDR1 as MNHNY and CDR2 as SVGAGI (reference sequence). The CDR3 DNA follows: TGTGCCAGCAGTTACTCGTCGGGGGGATTAAATCAGCCCCAGCATTTT. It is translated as CASSYSSGGLNQPQHF.

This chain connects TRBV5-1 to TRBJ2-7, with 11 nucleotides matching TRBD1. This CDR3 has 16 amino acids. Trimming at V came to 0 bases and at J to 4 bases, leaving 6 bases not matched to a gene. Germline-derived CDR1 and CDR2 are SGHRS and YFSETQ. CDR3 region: CASSLGPGQGAYEQYF. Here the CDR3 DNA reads TGCGCCAGCAGCTTGGGCCCTGGACAGGGGGCTTACGAGCAGTACTTC.

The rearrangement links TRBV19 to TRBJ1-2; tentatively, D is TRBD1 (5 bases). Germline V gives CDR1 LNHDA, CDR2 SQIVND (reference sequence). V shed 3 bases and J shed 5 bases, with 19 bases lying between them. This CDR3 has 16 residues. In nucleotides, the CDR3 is TGTGCCAGTAGTATGGGCAGGGCCACAGACGGGTATGGCTACACCTTC. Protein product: CASSMGRATDGYGYTF.

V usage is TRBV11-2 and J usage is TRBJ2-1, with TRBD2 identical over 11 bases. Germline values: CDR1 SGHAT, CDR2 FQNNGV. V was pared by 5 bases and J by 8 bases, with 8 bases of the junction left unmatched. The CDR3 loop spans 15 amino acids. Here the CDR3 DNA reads TGTGCCAGCAGCCGACTAGCGGGATTCGAAGATGAGCAGTTCTTC. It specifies CASSRLAGFEDEQFF.

The DNA for the CDR3 is TGCGCCAGCAGCCTGGGACTAGCTTCGGCGCGGGATACGCAGTATTTT. As protein: CASSLGLASARDTQYF. The genes are TRBV4-1 and TRBJ2-3; 9 bases map to TRBD2. With V trimmed by 4 bases and J by 6 bases, 11 bases remained unmatched. Looked up from germline, CDR1 is MGHRA and CDR2 is YSYEKL. The length of the CDR3 is 16 residues.

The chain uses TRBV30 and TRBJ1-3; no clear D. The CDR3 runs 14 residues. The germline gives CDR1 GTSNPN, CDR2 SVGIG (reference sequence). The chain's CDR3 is CAHDSALSGNTIYF. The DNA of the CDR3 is TGTGCACACGATTCGGCCCTCTCTGGAAACACCATATATTTT.

CDR3 in DNA: TGTGCCAGCAGTTTCGGTAGCGGGGCTACCTACGAGCAGTACTTC. Protein product: CASSFGSGATYEQYF. The V and J genes are TRBV27 and TRBJ2-7, with TRBD2 identical over 8 bases. Germline V gene sequence: CDR1 MNHEY, CDR2 SMNVEV (reference sequence). After removal of 3 bases from V and 2 bases from J, the junction contained 6 bases not matched to a gene. The CDR3 consists of 15 residues.

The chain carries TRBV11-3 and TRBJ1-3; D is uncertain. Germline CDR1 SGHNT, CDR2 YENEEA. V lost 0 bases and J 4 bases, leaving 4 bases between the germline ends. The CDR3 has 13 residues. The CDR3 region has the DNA TGTGCCAGCAGCTTAGAAGCGGGAAACACCATATATTTT. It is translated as CASSLEAGNTIYF. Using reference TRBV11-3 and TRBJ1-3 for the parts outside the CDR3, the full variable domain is EAGVVQSPRYKIIEKKQPVAFWCNPISGHNTLYWYLQNLGQGPELLIRYENEEAVDDSQLPKDRFSAERLKGVDSTLKIQPAELGDSAVYLCASSLEAGNTIYFGEGSWLTVV.

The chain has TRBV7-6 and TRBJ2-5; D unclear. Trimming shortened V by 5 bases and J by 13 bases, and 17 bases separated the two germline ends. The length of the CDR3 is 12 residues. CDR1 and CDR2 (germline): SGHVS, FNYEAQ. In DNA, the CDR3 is TGTGCCAGCAGCCCGCTGGACGGGCCCTGGTACTTC. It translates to CASSPLDGPWYF.

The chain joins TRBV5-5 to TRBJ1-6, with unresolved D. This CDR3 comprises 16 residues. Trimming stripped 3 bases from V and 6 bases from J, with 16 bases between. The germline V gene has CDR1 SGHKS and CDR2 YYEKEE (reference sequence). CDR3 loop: CASSYGRGSCNSPLHF. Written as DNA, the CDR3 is TGTGCCAGCAGCTACGGCAGAGGCAGTTGTAATTCACCCCTCCACTTT.